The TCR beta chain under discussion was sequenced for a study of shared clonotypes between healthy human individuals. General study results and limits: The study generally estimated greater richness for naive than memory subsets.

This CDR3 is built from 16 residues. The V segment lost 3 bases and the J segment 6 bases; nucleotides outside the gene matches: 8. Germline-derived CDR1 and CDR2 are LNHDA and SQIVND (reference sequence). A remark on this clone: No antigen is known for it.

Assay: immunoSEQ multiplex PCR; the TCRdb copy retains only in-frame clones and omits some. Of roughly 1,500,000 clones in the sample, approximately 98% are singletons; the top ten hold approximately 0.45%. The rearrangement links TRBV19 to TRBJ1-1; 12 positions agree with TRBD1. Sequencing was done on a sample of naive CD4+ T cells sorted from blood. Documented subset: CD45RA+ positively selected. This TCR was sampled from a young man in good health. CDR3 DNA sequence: TGTGCCAGTAGTATCGTCCCGGGACAGGGGGCGGCTGAAGCTTTCTTT. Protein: CASSIVPGQGAAEAFF. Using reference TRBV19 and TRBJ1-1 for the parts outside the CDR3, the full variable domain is DGGITQSPKYLFRKEGQNVTLSCEQNLNHDAMYWYRQDPGQGLRLIYYSQIVNDFQKGDIAEGYSVSREKKESFPLTVTSAQKNPTAFYLCASSIVPGQGAAEAFFGQGTRLTVV.